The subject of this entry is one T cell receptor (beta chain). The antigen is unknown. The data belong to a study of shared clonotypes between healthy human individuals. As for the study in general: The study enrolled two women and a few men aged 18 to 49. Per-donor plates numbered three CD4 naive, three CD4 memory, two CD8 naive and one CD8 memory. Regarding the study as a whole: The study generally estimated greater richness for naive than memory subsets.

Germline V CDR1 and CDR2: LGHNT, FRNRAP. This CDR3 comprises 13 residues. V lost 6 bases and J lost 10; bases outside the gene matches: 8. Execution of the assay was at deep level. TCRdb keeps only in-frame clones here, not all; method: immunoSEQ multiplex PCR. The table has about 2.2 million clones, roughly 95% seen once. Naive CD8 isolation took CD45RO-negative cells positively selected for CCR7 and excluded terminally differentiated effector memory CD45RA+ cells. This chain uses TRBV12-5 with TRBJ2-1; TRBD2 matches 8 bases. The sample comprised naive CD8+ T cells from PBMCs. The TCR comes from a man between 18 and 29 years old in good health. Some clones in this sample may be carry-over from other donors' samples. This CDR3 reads CASGAGGRWEQFF. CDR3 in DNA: TGTGCTAGTGGGGCCGGCGGGAGGTGGGAGCAGTTCTTC.